This TCR beta chain was captured in a study of shared clonotypes between healthy human individuals. Between the trimmed V and J ends, which lost 4 bases and 4 bases, there was a span of 10 bases. Germline assignment: CDR1 SQVTM and CDR2 ANQGSEA. The CDR3 sequence is 12 residues long. The deep-level immunoSEQ assay was used. Original methodology: ImmunoSEQ yielded junction-only sequences lacking quality scores, so filtering differed. The method was immunoSEQ multiplex PCR; TCRdb's version includes in-frame clones alone and lacks a portion of them. Clone size and V and J calls were adopted from that table, with D and trimming inferred from the DNA. The profile shows 900,000 to 1,200,000 clones, around 78% of them singletons.

The chain employs TRBV29-1 and TRBJ1-2; perhaps TRBD1 as D (6 bases). This TCR came from a man between 18 and 29 years old in good health. Some clones in this sample may be carry-over from other donors' samples. Sequencing input: memory CD4+ T cells from PBMCs. Indicated subset: CD45RA-negative fraction. Written as DNA, the CDR3 is TGCAGCGTTGGTGGGGGGCCCTATGGCTACACCTTC. Translating it yields CSVGGGPYGYTF. The full variable domain, in which reference TRBV29-1 and TRBJ1-2 provide the parts outside the CDR3, is SAVISQKPSRDICQRGTSLTIQCQVDSQVTMMFWYRQQPGQSLTLIATANQGSEATYESGFVIDKFPISRPNLTFSTLTVSNMSPEDSSIYLCSVGGGPYGYTFGSGTRLTVV.